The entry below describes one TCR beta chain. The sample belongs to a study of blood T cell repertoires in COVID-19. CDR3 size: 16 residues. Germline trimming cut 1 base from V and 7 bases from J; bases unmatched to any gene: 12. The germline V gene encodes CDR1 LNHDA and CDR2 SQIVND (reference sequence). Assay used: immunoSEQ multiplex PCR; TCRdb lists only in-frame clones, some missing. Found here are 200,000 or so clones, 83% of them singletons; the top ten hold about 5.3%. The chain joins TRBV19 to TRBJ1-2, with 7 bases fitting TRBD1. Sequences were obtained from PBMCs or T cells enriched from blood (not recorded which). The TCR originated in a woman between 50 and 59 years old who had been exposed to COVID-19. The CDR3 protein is CASSIAYGRQGTGYTF. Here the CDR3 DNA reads TGTGCCAGTAGTATAGCCTACGGACGACAGGGAACTGGCTACACCTTC.